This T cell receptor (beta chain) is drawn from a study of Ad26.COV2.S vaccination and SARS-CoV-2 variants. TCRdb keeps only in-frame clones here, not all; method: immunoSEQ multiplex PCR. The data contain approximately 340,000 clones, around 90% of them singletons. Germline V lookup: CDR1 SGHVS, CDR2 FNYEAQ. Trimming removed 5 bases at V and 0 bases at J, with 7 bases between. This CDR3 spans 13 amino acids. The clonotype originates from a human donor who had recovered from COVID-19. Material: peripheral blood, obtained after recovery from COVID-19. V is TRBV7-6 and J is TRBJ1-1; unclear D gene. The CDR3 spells CASSRDLNTEAFF. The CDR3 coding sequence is TGTGCCAGCAGCCGCGATTTGAACACTGAAGCTTTCTTT.